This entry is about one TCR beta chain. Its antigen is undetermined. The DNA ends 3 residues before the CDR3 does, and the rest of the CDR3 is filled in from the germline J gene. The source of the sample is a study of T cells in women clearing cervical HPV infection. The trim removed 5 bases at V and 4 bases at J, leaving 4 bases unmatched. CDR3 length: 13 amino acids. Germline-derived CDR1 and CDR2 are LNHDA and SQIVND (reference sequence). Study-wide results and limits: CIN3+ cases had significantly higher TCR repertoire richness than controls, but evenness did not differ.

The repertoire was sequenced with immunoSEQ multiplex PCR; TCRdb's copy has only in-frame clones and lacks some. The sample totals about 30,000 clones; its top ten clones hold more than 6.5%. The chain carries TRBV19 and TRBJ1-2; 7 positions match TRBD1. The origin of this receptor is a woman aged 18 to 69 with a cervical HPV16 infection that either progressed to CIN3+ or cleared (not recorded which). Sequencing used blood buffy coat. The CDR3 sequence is CASSGDRAYGYTF. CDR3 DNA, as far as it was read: TGTGCCAGTAGTGGTGACAGGGCCTATGGC.